What follows are 27 T cell receptor beta chains derived from one specimen sequenced in a study of T cells after yellow fever vaccination. One entry per CDR3 protein, called by TCRdb with MiXCR from the 5' RACE reads. The sample has around 49,000 distinct CDR3 sequences; almost 7% are singletons. The sample here was CD8+ T cells not binding an NS4B(214-222) dextramer, sorted from PBMCs, taken 45 days after the yellow fever booster vaccination. All receptors come from a man younger than 45 who received the YFV17D yellow fever vaccine.

This clonotype has ten or more counts. This chain links TRBV27 with TRBJ2-2; D uncertain. Germline V gene sequence: CDR1 MNHEY, CDR2 SMNVEV (reference sequence). V lost 3 bases to trimming and J lost 6 bases, with 11 bases between them. The CDR3 is made up of 14 amino acids. The CDR3 sequence: CASSFGLVAGELFF. CDR3 coding DNA: TGTGCCAGCAGTTTTGGGCTCGTAGCCGGGGAGCTGTTTTTT.

The table lists this clonotype with many counts. This chain joins TRBV7-6 and TRBJ2-1; the match to TRBD2 covers 12 bases. Germline V gene sequence: CDR1 SGHVS, CDR2 FNYEAQ. V trimming: 5 bases; J trimming: 8 bases; junction bases outside the gene matches: 7. This CDR3 is built from 15 residues. CDR3 region: CASSPTSGRSHEQFF. CDR3 DNA: TGTGCCAGCAGCCCCACTAGCGGGAGGAGCCATGAGCAGTTCTTC.

This clonotype has just a few counts. The rearrangement uses TRBV7-2 and TRBJ2-3; D perhaps matches TRBD2 (5 bases). CDR1 and CDR2 from the germline V gene are SGHTA and FQGNSA. This CDR3 is 15 amino acids long. The V and J ends lost 5 bases and 0 bases respectively, with 12 bases between them. The CDR3 sequence is CASSPRTVSTDTQYF. The CDR3 DNA reads as TGTGCCAGCAGCCCAAGGACTGTAAGCACAGATACGCAGTATTTT.

The chain recombines TRBV7-2 with TRBJ2-7; no firm D call. Germline V gene lookup returns CDR1 SGHTA and CDR2 FQGNSA. This CDR3 spans 16 amino acids. Trimming took off 4 bases at V and 2 bases at J, with 18 bases between the two ends. CDR3 sequence: CASSYIHPRLTYEQYF. CDR3 coding DNA: TGTGCCAGCAGCTACATTCACCCAAGACTTACCTACGAGCAGTACTTC.

This clonotype was recorded at least ten times. The J gene is TRBJ2-7, the V gene TRBV11-2; D may be TRBD1 (6 bases). With 4 bases removed from V and 2 bases from J, the gap between germline ends came to 15 bases. The CDR3 consists of 15 residues. Germline V gives CDR1 SGHAT, CDR2 FQNNGV. Written as DNA, the CDR3 is TGTGCCAGCAGCTACGGCAGGGGCAGAACCTACGAGCAGTACTTC. Its translation: CASSYGRGRTYEQYF. Drawing the rest from reference TRBV11-2 and TRBJ2-7, the complete variable domain is EAGVAQSPRYKIIEKRQSVAFWCNPISGHATLYWYQQILGQGPKLLIQFQNNGVVDDSQLPKDRFSAERLKGVDSTLKIQPAKLEDSAVYLCASSYGRGRTYEQYFGPGTRLTVT.

This clonotype was recorded at least ten times. The chain recombines TRBV7-9 with TRBJ2-1; D could derive from TRBD1 or TRBD2 (5 bases each). The CDR3 length is 14 residues. V lost 9 bases and J 3 bases, leaving 15 bases between the germline ends. Germline V lookup: CDR1 SEHNR, CDR2 FQNEAQ (reference sequence). DNA for the CDR3: TGTGCCAGTATCCTGAGGGGCGACTACAATGAGCAGTTCTTC. It yields the protein CASILRGDYNEQFF.

On this clonotype itself: This may come from a read error, since a much larger clone is one base off. This chain links TRBV18 with TRBJ2-7, with 9 bases matching TRBD1. The CDR3 has 15 residues. Germline-derived CDR1 and CDR2 are KGHSH and LQKENI. V shed 0 bases, J shed 3 bases, and the junction held 3 bases outside the gene matches. The CDR3 DNA sequence: TGTGCCAGCTCACCACCGACAGGGGGGATCTACGAGCAGTACTTC. Its protein is CASSPPTGGIYEQYF.

The table lists this clonotype with many counts. This chain uses TRBV29-1 with TRBJ2-5; 8 bases fit TRBD1. The V gene's germline CDR1 is SQVTM and CDR2 ANQGSEA. The CDR3 sequence is 13 residues long. The ends lost 4 bases at V and 4 bases at J; junction bases unmatched: 5. The CDR3: CSVGQGIRETQYF. The CDR3 DNA reads TGCAGCGTTGGACAGGGGATAAGAGAGACCCAGTACTTC.

The V gene is TRBV7-9, the J gene TRBJ2-1, with D maybe TRBD1 (5 bases). The V gene's germline CDR1 is SEHNR and CDR2 FQNEAQ (reference sequence). Trimming shortened V by 3 bases and J by 3 bases, and 12 bases separated the two germline ends. The CDR3 runs 15 residues. The DNA of the CDR3 is TGTGCCAGCAGCTTTTCCCAGGGCCACTACAATGAGCAGTTCTTC. Translated, it gives CASSFSQGHYNEQFF. Combining the CDR3 with reference TRBV7-9 and TRBJ2-1 gives the whole variable domain DTGVSQNPRHKITKRGQNVTFRCDPISEHNRLYWYRQTLGQGPEFLTYFQNEAQLEKSRLLSDRFSAERPKGSFSTLEIQRTEQGDSAMYLCASSFSQGHYNEQFFGPGTRLTVL.

This clonotype has more than one count but fewer than ten. This chain uses TRBV19 with TRBJ2-5; D ambiguous. V was trimmed by 1 base and J by 7 bases, leaving 13 bases between them. The germline V gene has CDR1 LNHDA and CDR2 SQIVND (reference sequence). This CDR3 is built from 14 residues. This CDR3 is CASSIGLTSGTQYF. The CDR3 DNA is TGTGCCAGTAGTATAGGGCTGACGTCGGGGACCCAGTACTTC.

The rearrangement joins TRBV23-1 to TRBJ2-3; 7 bases map to TRBD1. Being an ORF, TRBV23-1 has a function that is uncertain. CDR3 length: 22 residues. V was clipped by 6 bases and J by 0 bases; unmatched bases: 27. Here the CDR3 reads CASRSNGEGAQGVALSTDTQYF. The CDR3 nucleotides read TGCGCCAGCAGATCAAACGGTGAAGGGGCGCAGGGGGTAGCACTCAGCACAGATACGCAGTATTTT.

There are a few counts of this clonotype. The chain joins TRBV27 to TRBJ2-7, with D maybe TRBD1 (5 bases). Germline-derived CDR1 and CDR2 are MNHEY and SMNVEV (reference sequence). Trimming left V 8 bases short and J 0 bases short, with 20 bases between. This CDR3 spans 16 amino acids. CDR3 DNA sequence: TGTGCCAGCCTCCCGACCCGGCAGGGTTTCTCCTACGAGCAGTACTTC. Its translation: CASLPTRQGFSYEQYF.

This clonotype appeared many times. The chain links TRBV20-1 to TRBJ2-1; 11 nucleotides line up with TRBD2. Losses at the gene ends were 4 bases for V and 0 bases for J; bases not matched to a gene: 8. Germline V gene data show CDR1 as DFQATT and CDR2 as SNEGSKA (reference sequence). This CDR3 region has 17 residues. CDR3: CSATGTSGTSSYNEQFF. The CDR3 DNA follows: TGCAGTGCTACCGGGACTAGCGGAACGAGCTCCTACAATGAGCAGTTCTTC.

The rearrangement links TRBV20-1 to TRBJ2-6, with unresolved D. The CDR3 sequence is 14 residues long. V lost 5 bases to trimming and J lost 0 bases, with 8 bases between them. In germline, CDR1 is DFQATT, CDR2 SNEGSKA (reference sequence). CDR3 in DNA: TGCAGTGCTGCAGGCCACTCTGGGGCCAACGTCCTGACTTTC. Protein sequence: CSAAGHSGANVLTF.

This clonotype was detected many times. This sequence joins TRBV5-5 and TRBJ2-3; D is unclear. There are 15 residues in the CDR3. Trimming took 0 bases from V and 2 from J, leaving 10 bases between them. The germline CDR1 and CDR2 sequences are SGHKS and YYEKEE (reference sequence). CDR3 DNA sequence: TGTGCCAGCAGCTTGGAAATATATTACACAGATACGCAGTATTTT. Amino acids: CASSLEIYYTDTQYF.

This clonotype has at least ten counts. The V call is TRBV19, the J call TRBJ2-1, with D possibly being TRBD2 (5 bases). CDR1 is LNHDA and CDR2 is SQIVND in the germline V gene (reference sequence). Trimming left V 3 bases short and J 8 bases short, with 14 bases between. This CDR3 has 14 residues. The CDR3, as DNA: TGTGCCAGTAGTATCTCCTCTAGCTTCGATGAGCAGTTCTTC. Translation: CASSISSSFDEQFF.

The rearrangement links TRBV20-1 to TRBJ2-5; 11 nucleotides line up with TRBD2. This CDR3 comprises 15 residues. The germline V gene encodes CDR1 DFQATT and CDR2 SNEGSKA (reference sequence). V shed 7 bases and J 2 bases; nucleotides not matched to a gene: 9. CDR3 DNA: TGCAGTGTTAGGAGGACTAGCGGGCCACAAGAGACCCAGTACTTC. It encodes CSVRRTSGPQETQYF.

This clonotype was observed many times. The V gene is TRBV3-1, the J gene TRBJ2-2, with a tentative D call TRBD1 (6 bases). The CDR3 has 15 amino acids. Deletions cut 2 bases from V and 3 bases from J, with 10 bases between. Per germline, CDR1 LGHDT and CDR2 YNNKEL (reference sequence). CDR3 sequence: CASSQPTGHTGELFF. Written as DNA, the CDR3 is TGTGCCAGCAGCCAACCTACAGGGCACACCGGGGAGCTGTTTTTT.

This clonotype was seen many times. The chain recombines TRBV7-8 with TRBJ2-3, with D maybe TRBD2 (6 bases). Germline V CDR1 and CDR2: SGHVS, FQNEAQ. The CDR3 has 14 residues. With 5 bases removed from V and 3 bases from J, the gap between germline ends came to 12 bases. The CDR3 sequence is CASSGGPRTDTQYF. CDR3 sequence (DNA): TGTGCCAGCAGCGGAGGGCCCCGAACAGATACGCAGTATTTT.

The sample holds many counts of this clonotype. The chain links TRBV6-2 or TRBV6-3 to TRBJ2-7; D tentatively reads TRBD1 or TRBD2 (5 bases each). Germline lookup yields CDR1 MNHEY and CDR2 SVGEGT. CDR3 size: 15 residues. The germline V and J ends were trimmed by 5 bases and 2 bases, with 16 bases remaining between them. The CDR3 sequence is CASSTPGPTPYEQYF. As DNA, the CDR3 is TGTGCCAGCAGTACACCGGGACCAACACCCTACGAGCAGTACTTC.

This clonotype was counted at least ten times. The chain is built from TRBV7-9 and TRBJ2-1, with a weak D call TRBD2 (5 bases). The CDR3 totals 13 residues. CDR1 is SEHNR, CDR2 FQNEAQ, per germline (reference sequence). Trimming took 1 base from V and 12 from J, leaving 13 bases between them. The DNA for the CDR3 is TGTGCCAGCAGCTTAGAAACCCACCGGGGGCAGTTCTTC. It translates to CASSLETHRGQFF. Drawing the rest from reference TRBV7-9 and TRBJ2-1, the complete variable domain is DTGVSQNPRHKITKRGQNVTFRCDPISEHNRLYWYRQTLGQGPEFLTYFQNEAQLEKSRLLSDRFSAERPKGSFSTLEIQRTEQGDSAMYLCASSLETHRGQFFGPGTRLTVL.

There are many counts of this clonotype. The CDR3 sequence: CASSQEWGTQYF. CDR3 bases: TGTGCCAGCAGCCAAGAATGGGGGACCCAGTACTTC. The chain carries TRBV3-1 and TRBJ2-5; no firm D call. The ends were cut back, 0 bases at V and 7 bases at J, with 6 bases in the middle. The germline V gene encodes CDR1 LGHDT and CDR2 YNNKEL (reference sequence). There are 12 residues in the CDR3.

This clonotype has at least ten counts. The V call is TRBV4-3, the J call TRBJ2-7; 9 bases are shared with TRBD2. Germline CDR1 LGHNA, CDR2 YSLEER. There are 18 residues in the CDR3. V lost 0 bases and J lost 7; bases outside the gene matches: 16. DNA for the CDR3: TGCGCCAGCAGCCAAGATAGGGGGCCCGGGACTAGCAGTTATGAGCAGTACTTC. Translating it yields CASSQDRGPGTSSYEQYF.

Turning to this clonotype: The junction and the germline gene differ at one end; a read error may be behind it. The chain has TRBV19 and TRBJ2-1; TRBD2 matches at 10 bases. The CDR3 has 16 amino acids. The germline V gene has CDR1 LNHDA and CDR2 SQIVND (reference sequence). As DNA, the CDR3 is TGTGACAGTAGTGTCCACGGGACTAGCGCCTACAATGAGCAGTTCTTC. Its translation: CDSSVHGTSAYNEQFF. Complete variable domain (other parts from reference TRBV19 and TRBJ2-1): DGGITQSPKYLFRKEGQNVTLSCEQNLNHDAMYWYRQDPGQGLRLIYYSQIVNDFQKGDIAEGYSVSREKKESFPLTVTSAQKNPTAFYLCDSSVHGTSAYNEQFFGPGTRLTVL.

Ten or more counts support this clonotype. This chain uses TRBV12-3 or TRBV12-4 with TRBJ2-1; 9 bases align to TRBD2. This CDR3 region has 15 residues. V dropped 7 bases and J dropped 2; count of bases not matched to a gene: 6. The CDR3, as DNA: TGTGCCAGCACCCGGCTAGCGGGAACCTACAATGAGCAGTTCTTC. Translation gives CASTRLAGTYNEQFF.

This clonotype occurred many times. This chain links TRBV11-2 with TRBJ2-7; possibly TRBD1 for D (5 bases). The CDR3 is made up of 13 amino acids. Germline values: CDR1 SGHAT, CDR2 FQNNGV. Between the trimmed V and J ends, which lost 5 bases and 2 bases, there was a span of 10 bases. The CDR3 spells CASSLDNPYEQYF. DNA of the CDR3: TGTGCCAGCAGCCTGGACAACCCCTACGAGCAGTACTTC.

There are many counts of this clonotype. V gene TRBV10-2 combines with J gene TRBJ2-2; no reliable D call. Per germline, CDR1 WSHSY and CDR2 SAAADI. Trimming left V 1 base short and J 7 bases short, with 10 bases between. The CDR3 consists of 14 residues. Here the CDR3 DNA reads TGCGCCAGCAGTGAGTTGGTATATGGCGGGGAGCTGTTTTTT. Its translation: CASSELVYGGELFF.